This TCR beta chain derives from a study of spatial heterogeneity in lung cancer. Study-level information: Sequences of the beta chain were consistently detected in greater numbers than alpha-chain sequences. Whole-study results and caveats: Blood contained ubiquitous expanded tumor TCRs more at resection than at follow-up.

V was clipped by 4 bases and J by 4 bases; unmatched bases: 4. CDR3 length: 14 amino acids. CDR1 MNHEY and CDR2 SVGEGT come from the germline V gene. TCRdb re-called the 5' RACE reads with MiXCR, one entry per CDR3 protein. The sample includes about 22,000 distinct CDR3 sequences, 5.8% seen only once; the top ten take 30% to 40%. This clonotype was seen ten or more times. Its antigen is unknown. Time point: sample taken at primary tumor resection. The cohort: 70 to 75 early-stage, untreated non-small cell lung cancer patients. The study sequenced unsorted whole RNA from tumor, nontumor lung or frozen PBMC.

This sequence was found in a male donor with early-stage non-small cell lung cancer. The starting material was PBMCs, obtained at surgery. This chain joins TRBV6-2 or TRBV6-3 and TRBJ2-3; TRBD1 aligns across 8 bases. CDR3 nucleotides: TGTGCCAGCAGTTGGAGGGACAGGCCAGATACGCAGTATTTT. Residues: CASSWRDRPDTQYF.